This entry describes one TCR beta chain. The method was immunoSEQ multiplex PCR; TCRdb's version includes in-frame clones alone and lacks a portion of them. The sample holds hundreds of thousands of clones; nearly 97% are singletons and the top ten take roughly 0.1%. Positive CCR7 selection of CD45RO-negative cells yielded the naive CD8 cells, and terminally differentiated effector memory CD45RA+ cells were excluded. The donor population consisted of healthy HIV-negative adults with no recent acute infections or vaccinations. This entry is derived from a study of shared clonotypes between healthy human individuals. Trimming shortened V by 3 bases and J by 2 bases, and 12 bases separated the two germline ends. Germline CDR1 and CDR2: SGHNT and YYREEE (reference sequence). The CDR3 has 14 amino acids.

Sequencing used naive CD8+ T cells sorted from blood. The source of this sequence is a woman aged 25 to 39 in good health. V is TRBV5-4 and J is TRBJ2-7, with D tentatively TRBD2 (6 bases). DNA for the CDR3: TGTGCCAGCAGCTCCTCGGACTATCCCTACGAGCAGTACTTC. Translated, it gives CASSSSDYPYEQYF.